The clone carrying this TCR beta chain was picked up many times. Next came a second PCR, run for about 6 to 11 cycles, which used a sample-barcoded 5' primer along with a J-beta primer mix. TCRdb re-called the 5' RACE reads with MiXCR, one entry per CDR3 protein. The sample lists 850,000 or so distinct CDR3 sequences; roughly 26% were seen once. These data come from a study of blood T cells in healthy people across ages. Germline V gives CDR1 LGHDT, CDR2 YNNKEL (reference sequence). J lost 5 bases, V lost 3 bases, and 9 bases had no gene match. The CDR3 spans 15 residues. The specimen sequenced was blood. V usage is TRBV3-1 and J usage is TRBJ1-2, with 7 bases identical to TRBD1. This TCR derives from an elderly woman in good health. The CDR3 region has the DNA TGTGCCAGCAGCCAGAGAAGACAGGGCGATTATGGCTACACCTTC. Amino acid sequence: CASSQRRQGDYGYTF.